These T cell receptor beta chains were read from a single sample in a study of T cells in Graves' hyperthyroidism and ophthalmopathy. TCRdb itself ran the multiplex PCR reads through MiXCR, one entry per CDR3 protein. The profile shows some 380,000 distinct CDR3 sequences, roughly 14% of them singletons. The sample consisted of blood. All receptors derive from a man younger than 45 with Graves' hyperthyroidism that later progressed to Graves' ophthalmopathy. CDR3s include the opening cysteine and the closing phenylalanine or tryptophan. A D gene is named only where the DNA matches it firmly. Not all rows give a size; the values are once, few, many and, for expanded clones, a class.

abundance: many; j_gene: TRBJ2-5; v_gene: TRBV2; d_gene: -; CDR3aa: CASSVSRAQETQYF; CDR3nt: TGTGCCAGCAGTGTAAGCAGGGCCCAAGAGACCCAGTACTTC
abundance: -; j_gene: TRBJ1-1; v_gene: TRBV2; d_gene: TRBD1; CDR3aa: CASSRDRGVAFF; CDR3nt: TGTGCCAGCAGTCGGGACAGGGGTGTAGCTTTCTTT
abundance: -; j_gene: TRBJ1-4; v_gene: TRBV7-9; d_gene: -; CDR3aa: CASSLTEKLFF; CDR3nt: TGTGCCAGCAGCTTAACCGAAAAACTGTTTTTT
abundance: -; j_gene: TRBJ1-4; v_gene: TRBV10-1; d_gene: TRBD1; CDR3aa: CASSSGGAAEKLFF; CDR3nt: TGCGCCAGCAGTTCAGGGGGAGCTGCTGAAAAACTGTTTTTT
abundance: many; j_gene: TRBJ1-5; v_gene: TRBV28; d_gene: -; CDR3aa: CASSPMWRSNQPQHF; CDR3nt: TGTGCCAGCAGTCCTATGTGGCGTAGCAATCAGCCCCAGCATTTT
abundance: few; j_gene: TRBJ2-1; v_gene: TRBV6-1; d_gene: -; CDR3aa: CASSTRTARKEYNEQFF; CDR3nt: TGTGCCAGCAGCACCCGGACAGCGCGGAAAGAATACAATGAGCAGTTCTTC
abundance: many; j_gene: TRBJ2-7; v_gene: TRBV7-9; d_gene: -; CDR3aa: CASSLAMMRQGWSYEQYF; CDR3nt: TGTGCCAGCAGCTTAGCCATGATGCGGCAGGGGTGGTCCTACGAGCAGTACTTC
abundance: many; j_gene: TRBJ2-7; v_gene: TRBV6-1; d_gene: -; CDR3aa: CASSEWVFYEQYF; CDR3nt: TGTGCCAGCAGTGAATGGGTGTTCTACGAGCAGTACTTC
abundance: few; j_gene: TRBJ2-1; v_gene: TRBV3-1; d_gene: -; CDR3aa: CASTLGGPYNEQFF; CDR3nt: TGTGCCAGCACCCTAGGGGGTCCCTACAATGAGCAGTTCTTC
abundance: many; j_gene: TRBJ1-6; v_gene: TRBV2; d_gene: -; CDR3aa: CASRLESSYNSPLHF; CDR3nt: TGTGCCAGCAGACTCGAAAGCTCCTATAATTCACCCCTCCACTTT
abundance: many; j_gene: TRBJ2-7; v_gene: TRBV12-3/TRBV12-4; d_gene: -; CDR3aa: CASIAGGPSGEQYF; CDR3nt: TGTGCCAGCATAGCCGGGGGGCCCTCGGGCGAGCAGTACTTC
abundance: -; j_gene: TRBJ2-4; v_gene: TRBV11-2; d_gene: TRBD2; CDR3aa: CASSLSGTRVIQYF; CDR3nt: TGTGCCAGCAGCCTTTCCGGGACTAGAGTTATTCAGTACTTC
abundance: many; j_gene: TRBJ2-1; v_gene: TRBV7-9; d_gene: -; CDR3aa: CASSLVEGYNEQFF; CDR3nt: TGTGCCAGCAGCTTAGTGGAGGGGTACAATGAGCAGTTCTTC
abundance: many; j_gene: TRBJ2-2; v_gene: TRBV11-2; d_gene: TRBD1; CDR3aa: CASSFSRTGNTGELFF; CDR3nt: TGTGCCAGCAGCTTTTCGAGGACAGGGAACACCGGGGAGCTGTTTTTT
abundance: many; j_gene: TRBJ1-4; v_gene: TRBV2; d_gene: TRBD1; CDR3aa: CASRPGQGNEKLFF; CDR3nt: TGTGCCAGCAGACCGGGACAGGGTAATGAAAAACTGTTTTTT
abundance: -; j_gene: TRBJ2-3; v_gene: TRBV28; d_gene: TRBD1; CDR3aa: CASLIAGTGVDTQYF; CDR3nt: TGTGCCAGTCTCATCGCCGGGACAGGTGTCGATACGCAGTATTTT
abundance: many; j_gene: TRBJ2-3; v_gene: TRBV2; d_gene: TRBD2; CDR3aa: CASRVAGAATDTQYF; CDR3nt: TGTGCCAGCAGGGTAGCGGGGGCCGCCACAGATACGCAGTATTTT
abundance: few; j_gene: TRBJ2-1; v_gene: TRBV11-3; d_gene: -; CDR3aa: CASSPRDFYNEQFF; CDR3nt: TGTGCCAGCAGCCCACGGGACTTCTACAATGAGCAGTTCTTC
abundance: many; j_gene: TRBJ1-2; v_gene: TRBV29-1; d_gene: TRBD1; CDR3aa: CSVDRQGGGGYTF; CDR3nt: TGCAGCGTTGATAGACAGGGAGGTGGTGGCTACACCTTC
abundance: many; j_gene: TRBJ1-4; v_gene: TRBV2; d_gene: -; CDR3aa: CASSVRGEAEKLFF; CDR3nt: TGTGCCAGCAGTGTACGGGGGGAGGCTGAAAAACTGTTTTTT
abundance: few; j_gene: TRBJ2-7; v_gene: TRBV11-2; d_gene: TRBD1; CDR3aa: CASSSSADRGNVYEQYF; CDR3nt: TGTGCCAGCAGCTCCTCCGCTGACAGGGGCAACGTCTACGAGCAGTACTTC
abundance: many; j_gene: TRBJ1-1; v_gene: TRBV28; d_gene: -; CDR3aa: CASSLGGLRTGEAFF; CDR3nt: TGTGCCAGCAGTTTGGGGGGGCTTAGAACTGGTGAAGCTTTCTTT
abundance: -; j_gene: TRBJ2-3; v_gene: TRBV20-1; d_gene: -; CDR3aa: CSAPAPSDTQYF; CDR3nt: TGCAGTGCTCCCGCCCCGTCCGATACGCAGTATTTT
abundance: many; j_gene: TRBJ2-1; v_gene: TRBV5-1; d_gene: -; CDR3aa: CASRPTAGEQFF; CDR3nt: TGCGCCAGCAGACCGACAGCCGGAGAGCAGTTCTTC
abundance: many; j_gene: TRBJ1-2; v_gene: TRBV7-9; d_gene: -; CDR3aa: CASSLVVRVNYGYTF; CDR3nt: TGTGCCAGCAGCTTAGTTGTCAGAGTAAACTATGGCTACACCTTC
abundance: many; j_gene: TRBJ1-3; v_gene: TRBV2; d_gene: -; CDR3aa: CASSVSSTGRGSGNTIYF; CDR3nt: TGTGCCAGCAGCGTTTCTTCGACGGGGCGAGGGTCTGGAAACACCATATATTTT
abundance: many; j_gene: TRBJ2-5; v_gene: TRBV10-3; d_gene: TRBD2; CDR3aa: CAISESAGGRQTQYF; CDR3nt: TGTGCCATCAGTGAGTCAGCGGGGGGCCGGCAGACCCAGTACTTC
abundance: -; j_gene: TRBJ2-2; v_gene: TRBV3-1; d_gene: TRBD1; CDR3aa: CASSPSGQGNTGELFF; CDR3nt: TGTGCCAGCAGCCCAAGCGGACAGGGCAACACCGGGGAGCTGTTTTTT
abundance: many; j_gene: TRBJ1-2; v_gene: TRBV5-1; d_gene: -; CDR3aa: CASSLVYGFSGYTF; CDR3nt: TGCGCCAGCAGCTTGGTTTATGGGTTCAGTGGCTACACCTTC